These 18 T cell receptor beta chains were all obtained from the same sample, sequenced in a study of graft-versus-host responses after intestinal transplantation. These receptors lack a known antigen. This table comes from immunoSEQ multiplex PCR, and its TCRdb copy is limited to in-frame clones, with some not included. The sample comprises 89,000 or so clones, around 84% of which are singletons, and about 0.8% rests with the top ten. Sequencing was performed on unstimulated CD4+ T cells sorted from spleen or lymph node cells, taken before intestinal transplant. The receptors derive from a human donor who received an intestinal transplant.

This chain uses TRBV19 with TRBJ2-4, with D uncertain. V lost 0 bases and J 2 bases, leaving 5 bases between the germline ends. Germline V gene data show CDR1 as LNHDA and CDR2 as SQIVND (reference sequence). The CDR3 is made up of 14 amino acids. CDR3 amino acids: CASSIDGSKNIQYF. In DNA form, the CDR3 reads TGTGCCAGTAGTATAGATGGCTCCAAAAACATTCAGTACTTC.

The chain recombines TRBV19 with TRBJ2-7; TRBD1 matches 11 bases. Germline trimming cut 5 bases from V and 2 bases from J; bases unmatched to any gene: 8. CDR3 length: 16 residues. The germline V gene encodes CDR1 LNHDA and CDR2 SQIVND (reference sequence). CDR3 sequence: CASSDPGQGVPYEQYF. In nucleotides, the CDR3 is TGTGCCAGTAGTGATCCGGGACAGGGGGTTCCCTACGAGCAGTACTTC.

The genes are TRBV5-4 and TRBJ2-1; D unclear. The germline V gene has CDR1 SGHNT and CDR2 YYREEE (reference sequence). The CDR3 totals 14 residues. V was trimmed by 2 bases and J by 4 bases, leaving 10 bases between them. The CDR3 sequence: CASSFDSVYNEQFF. CDR3 DNA: TGTGCCAGCAGCTTCGACTCCGTTTACAATGAGCAGTTCTTC.

CDR3 protein: CASSFSGLGTTDTQYF. In DNA form, the CDR3 reads TGTGCCAGCAGTTTCTCGGGACTAGGGACTACAGATACGCAGTATTTT. The chain links TRBV28 to TRBJ2-3, with 8 bases that match TRBD2. V gave up 3 bases and J gave up 3 bases; unmatched junction bases: 8. CDR3 size: 16 residues. Germline V gene sequence: CDR1 MDHEN, CDR2 SYDVKM.

This sequence joins TRBV18 and TRBJ2-7; D is ambiguous. This CDR3 contains 14 residues. Germline CDR1 is KGHSH and CDR2 is LQKENI. V was shortened by 3 bases and J by 0 bases, with 9 bases between the two germline ends. The CDR3, as DNA: TGTGCCAGCTCACCTAAAAGGAGCTCCTACGAGCAGTACTTC. Protein sequence: CASSPKRSSYEQYF.

The V and J genes are TRBV6-1 and TRBJ2-2; no reliable D call. V dropped 2 bases and J dropped 7 bases, with 5 bases sitting between them. In germline, CDR1 is MNHNS, CDR2 SASEGT. This CDR3 is 12 amino acids long. CDR3 in DNA: TGTGCCAGCAGTGAAAGGAGCGGGGAGCTGTTTTTT. This encodes CASSERSGELFF.

The rearrangement uses TRBV28 and TRBJ2-3; D unclear. This CDR3 has 16 amino acids. CDR1 is MDHEN and CDR2 is SYDVKM in the germline V gene. The V gene lost 2 bases and the J gene lost 0 bases, with 12 bases spanning the gap. The CDR3 loop is CASSLSSPRSTDTQYF. The CDR3 region has the DNA TGTGCCAGCAGTTTAAGTTCCCCGCGGAGCACAGATACGCAGTATTTT. The whole variable domain, remainder taken from reference TRBV28 and TRBJ2-3, is DVKVTQSSRYLVKRTGEKVFLECVQDMDHENMFWYRQDPGLGLRLIYFSYDVKMKEKGDIPEGYSVSREKKERFSLILESASTNQTSMYLCASSLSSPRSTDTQYFGPGTRLTVL.

J is TRBJ1-6 and V is TRBV5-8; no reliable D call. The CDR3 runs 16 residues. Germline V gene sequence: CDR1 SGHTS, CDR2 YDEGEE. Trimming stripped 2 bases from V and 0 bases from J, with 9 bases between. CDR3 region: CASSLIGSSYNSPLHF. For the CDR3, the DNA is TGTGCCAGCAGCTTAATTGGGAGCTCCTATAATTCACCCCTCCACTTT. Full variable domain (rest looked up from reference TRBV5-8 and TRBJ1-6): EAGVTQSPTHLIKTRGQQATLRCSPISGHTSVYWYQQALGLGLQFLLWYDEGEERNRGNFPPRFSGRQFPNYSSELNVNALELEDSALYLCASSLIGSSYNSPLHFGNGTRLTVT.

The chain has TRBV27 and TRBJ2-7; TRBD2 agrees at 10 bases. Per the germline V gene, CDR1 is MNHEY and CDR2 is SMNVEV (reference sequence). J was trimmed by 2 bases and V by 5 bases; bases with no gene match: 6. CDR3 length equals 15 residues. The CDR3 is CASSASGGPAYEQYF. CDR3 sequence (DNA): TGTGCCAGCAGTGCTAGCGGGGGACCCGCCTACGAGCAGTACTTC.

The J gene is TRBJ2-5, the V gene TRBV5-1; TRBD2 aligns across 10 bases. The CDR3 loop spans 15 amino acids. Trimming took 0 bases from V and 5 from J; bases not matched to a gene: 4. Per the germline V gene, CDR1 is SGHRS and CDR2 is YFSETQ. CDR3 amino acids: CASSLGGTSAETQYF. CDR3 bases: TGCGCCAGCAGCTTGGGGGGGACTAGCGCTGAGACCCAGTACTTC.

V and J are TRBV7-2 and TRBJ2-1; D unresolved. V dropped 8 bases and J dropped 5 bases, with 7 bases sitting between them. The length of the CDR3 is 11 residues. The germline gives CDR1 SGHTA, CDR2 FQGNSA. The DNA of the CDR3 is TGTGCCAGCCGTCGGGACAATGAGCAGTTCTTC. The encoded protein is CASRRDNEQFF.

This clone was observed a handful of times. This chain uses TRBV6-1 with TRBJ2-6, with D perhaps matching TRBD1 (5 bases). The CDR3 is made up of 15 amino acids. Trimming removed 8 bases from V and 0 bases from J, with 11 bases in between. Germline CDR1 and CDR2: MNHNS and SASEGT. This chain's CDR3 is CASGAAFSGANVLTF. CDR3 nucleotide sequence: TGTGCCAGCGGGGCAGCTTTCTCTGGGGCCAACGTCCTGACTTTC.

The chain employs TRBV15 and TRBJ1-5; TRBD1 matches 9 bases. The CDR3 has 16 amino acids. Germline CDR1 reads LNHNV; CDR2 reads YYDKDF (reference sequence). J gave up 3 bases and V 3 bases, and 6 bases lay outside the gene matches. Written as DNA, the CDR3 is TGTGCCACCAGCAGTTCCCGGGACAGGGCCAATCAGCCCCAGCATTTT. It specifies CATSSSRDRANQPQHF.

The chain employs TRBV4-2 and TRBJ1-3; no clear D gene. This CDR3 has 15 residues. The germline V gene encodes CDR1 LGHNA and CDR2 YNFKEQ. Deletions cut 2 bases from V and 0 bases from J, with 8 bases between. CDR3 DNA sequence: TGTGCCAGCAGCCAAAGCCCAAGCTCTGGAAACACCATATATTTT. It encodes CASSQSPSSGNTIYF.

The chain couples TRBV2 to TRBJ2-7; 11 bases line up with TRBD1. The CDR3 length is 14 residues. The ends lost 7 bases at V and 4 bases at J; junction bases unmatched: 6. Germline values: CDR1 SNHLY, CDR2 FYNNEI. Written as DNA, the CDR3 is TGTGCCAGCACCTATAGGGACAGGGGGTACGAGCAGTACTTC. Its translation is CASTYRDRGYEQYF.

The chain recombines TRBV11-2 with TRBJ1-1; no clear D. The CDR3 spans 14 residues. Germline V CDR1 and CDR2: SGHAT, FQNNGV. The V end was cut by 5 bases, the J end by 3 bases, with 13 bases between. The DNA of the CDR3 is TGTGCCAGCAGCCCCCGTCGGGGATACACTGAAGCTTTCTTT. Protein sequence: CASSPRRGYTEAFF.

The V gene is TRBV6-1, the J gene TRBJ2-4; D perhaps matches TRBD2 (5 bases). Germline CDR1 and CDR2: MNHNS and SASEGT. The length of the CDR3 is 13 residues. With 7 bases removed from V and 8 bases from J, the gap between germline ends came to 15 bases. The CDR3 DNA reads TGTGCCAGCACCTGGACCCCGGAGGACATTCAGTACTTC. The encoded protein is CASTWTPEDIQYF.

V usage is TRBV29-1 and J usage is TRBJ1-1; tentatively, D is TRBD1 (5 bases). Germline values: CDR1 SQVTM, CDR2 ANQGSEA. The V end was cut by 4 bases, the J end by 2 bases, with 11 bases between. The CDR3 has 13 amino acids. The CDR3 DNA is TGCAGCGTTGGGGTGGGGCATAACACTGAAGCTTTCTTT. Translated: CSVGVGHNTEAFF. The entire variable domain, with the rest obtained from reference TRBV29-1 and TRBJ1-1, is as follows: SAVISQKPSRDICQRGTSLTIQCQVDSQVTMMFWYRQQPGQSLTLIATANQGSEATYESGFVIDKFPISRPNLTFSTLTVSNMSPEDSSIYLCSVGVGHNTEAFFGQGTRLTVV.